Below are 27 T cell receptor beta chains sequenced from a single sample in a study of Graves' ophthalmopathy and Graves' hyperthyroidism. Scientists amplified the TCR beta CDR3 regions from RNA transcripts. HTBI primers primed a first-round RT-PCR, and a second-round multiplex PCR followed. A single record per CDR3 protein comes from TCRdb applying MiXCR to the multiplex PCR reads. The repertoire has around 1,000,000 distinct CDR3 sequences, about 36% of them found once; the top ten carry approximately 10%. Input material: peripheral blood or thyroid tissue (not recorded which). These receptors originate from an adult man with Graves' hyperthyroidism.

This clonotype was recorded many times. V usage is TRBV9 and J usage is TRBJ2-7; 7 nucleotides align to TRBD2. The CDR3 consists of 13 residues. The junction had 3 bases not matched to a gene; V was cut back by 0 bases and J by 6 bases. Germline lookup yields CDR1 SGDLS and CDR2 YYNGEE. Here the CDR3 reads CASSVGGLGEQYF. CDR3 DNA sequence: TGTGCCAGCAGCGTAGGCGGACTAGGCGAGCAGTACTTC.

The chain uses TRBV7-9 and TRBJ2-7; D might be TRBD2 (5 bases). The germline V gene encodes CDR1 SEHNR and CDR2 FQNEAQ (reference sequence). This CDR3 region has 15 residues. The ends were cut back, 2 bases at V and 4 bases at J, with 15 bases in the middle. CDR3 nucleotides: TGTGCCAGCAGCTTACCTCTTGGCAGGACTTACGAGCAGTACTTC. Encoded protein: CASSLPLGRTYEQYF. The whole variable domain, filled in from reference TRBV7-9 and TRBJ2-7, reads DTGVSQNPRHKITKRGQNVTFRCDPISEHNRLYWYRQTLGQGPEFLTYFQNEAQLEKSRLLSDRFSAERPKGSFSTLEIQRTEQGDSAMYLCASSLPLGRTYEQYFGPGTRLTVT.

This clonotype was detected a few times. The V gene is TRBV19, the J gene TRBJ1-3; D uncertain. Trimming pared 6 bases from V and 0 bases from J, leaving 12 bases between. There are 15 residues in the CDR3. Germline V CDR1 and CDR2: LNHDA, SQIVND (reference sequence). The CDR3 spells CASRGIRNSGNTIYF. DNA of the CDR3: TGTGCCAGTAGGGGTATCCGAAACTCTGGAAACACCATATATTTT.

V gene TRBV28 combines with J gene TRBJ2-5; D might be TRBD2 (7 bases). The V gene lost 6 bases and the J gene lost 5 bases, with 19 bases spanning the gap. This CDR3 is built from 15 residues. Per the germline V gene, CDR1 is MDHEN and CDR2 is SYDVKM. The DNA for the CDR3 is TGTGCCAGCAGCTCATGGACAAGGGGGGGGGAGACCCAGTACTTC. This translates into CASSSWTRGGETQYF. Full variable domain (outside the CDR3, taken from reference TRBV28 and TRBJ2-5): DVKVTQSSRYLVKRTGEKVFLECVQDMDHENMFWYRQDPGLGLRLIYFSYDVKMKEKGDIPEGYSVSREKKERFSLILESASTNQTSMYLCASSSWTRGGETQYFGPGTRLLVL.

This clonotype was detected many times. The chain joins TRBV7-2 to TRBJ1-5; 9 bases are a match to TRBD1. CDR3 length equals 16 residues. V dropped 1 base and J dropped 4; count of bases not matched to a gene: 5. Germline lookup yields CDR1 SGHTA and CDR2 FQGNSA. The CDR3 loop reads CASSLGYDRGNQPQHF. CDR3 coding DNA: TGTGCCAGCAGCTTAGGGTATGACAGGGGGAATCAGCCCCAGCATTTT. The whole variable domain, filled in from reference TRBV7-2 and TRBJ1-5, reads GAGVSQSPSNKVTEKGKDVELRCDPISGHTALYWYRQSLGQGLEFLIYFQGNSAPDKSGLPSDRFSAERTGGSVSTLTIQRTQQEDSAVYLCASSLGYDRGNQPQHFGDGTRLSIL.

This clonotype has just a few counts. V is TRBV7-9 and J is TRBJ1-5; D remains unclear. Trimming removed 3 bases at V and 11 bases at J, with 5 bases between. This CDR3 region has 10 residues. CDR1 and CDR2 from the germline V gene are SEHNR and FQNEAQ (reference sequence). CDR3 amino acids: CASSFETQHF. The CDR3 coding sequence is TGTGCCAGCAGCTTCGAGACCCAGCATTTT. Filled out from reference TRBV7-9 and TRBJ1-5, the complete variable domain reads DTGVSQNPRHKITKRGQNVTFRCDPISEHNRLYWYRQTLGQGPEFLTYFQNEAQLEKSRLLSDRFSAERPKGSFSTLEIQRTEQGDSAMYLCASSFETQHFGDGTRLSIL.

This clonotype was seen ten or more times. The V call is TRBV24-1, the J call TRBJ1-2, with 8 bases lining up with TRBD1. The junction had 4 bases not matched to a gene; V was cut back by 4 bases and J by 4 bases. The CDR3 sequence is 14 residues long. Germline loops: CDR1 KGHDR, CDR2 SFDVKD. Written as DNA, the CDR3 is TGTGCCACCAGTGACCCTGACAGGGGCTATGGCTACACCTTC. This codes for CATSDPDRGYGYTF.

This clonotype was seen ten or more times. This chain connects TRBV15 to TRBJ2-2; no clear D gene. This CDR3 comprises 16 residues. Trimming took 1 base from V and 0 from J, leaving 9 bases between them. Germline V gene sequence: CDR1 LNHNV, CDR2 YYDKDF (reference sequence). The CDR3 protein is CATSRGTGANTGELFF. DNA of the CDR3: TGTGCCACCAGCAGAGGGACGGGCGCGAACACCGGGGAGCTGTTTTTT. Combining the CDR3 with reference TRBV15 and TRBJ2-2 gives the whole variable domain DAMVIQNPRYQVTQFGKPVTLSCSQTLNHNVMYWYQQKSSQAPKLLFHYYDKDFNNEADTPDNFQSRRPNTSFCFLDIRSPGLGDTAMYLCATSRGTGANTGELFFGEGSRLTVL.

The rearrangement links TRBV6-5 to TRBJ1-2; possible D gene TRBD1, 6 bases. The CDR3 consists of 12 residues. Germline values: CDR1 MNHEY, CDR2 SVGAGI. V was shortened by 4 bases and J by 5 bases, with 8 bases between the two germline ends. The CDR3 DNA reads as TGTGCCAGCAGTTCTCAGGGGTATGGCTACACCTTC. Its protein is CASSSQGYGYTF.

The J gene is TRBJ2-7, the V gene TRBV7-2, with TRBD2 matching over 11 bases. This CDR3 spans 15 amino acids. Germline trimming cut 8 bases from V and 0 bases from J; bases unmatched to any gene: 6. Germline assignment: CDR1 SGHTA and CDR2 FQGNSA. The CDR3 sequence: CASGPGLAVSYEQYF. In DNA form, the CDR3 reads TGTGCCAGCGGACCGGGACTAGCGGTCTCCTACGAGCAGTACTTC.

This clonotype was recorded at least ten times. The V and J genes are TRBV5-1 and TRBJ1-2, with D possibly TRBD1 on 5 matching bases. Germline values: CDR1 SGHRS, CDR2 YFSETQ. The CDR3 loop spans 15 amino acids. With 1 base removed from V and 5 bases from J, the gap between germline ends came to 15 bases. The CDR3 sequence: CASSLNVGPGYGYTF. As DNA, the CDR3 is TGCGCCAGCAGCTTGAATGTGGGGCCCGGATATGGCTACACCTTC. Drawing the rest from reference TRBV5-1 and TRBJ1-2, the complete variable domain is KAGVTQTPRYLIKTRGQQVTLSCSPISGHRSVSWYQQTPGQGLQFLFEYFSETQRNKGNFPGRFSGRQFSNSRSEMNVSTLELGDSALYLCASSLNVGPGYGYTFGSGTRLTVV.

This clonotype was counted ten times or more. The chain combines TRBV29-1 with TRBJ1-1, with D unresolved. Per germline, CDR1 SQVTM and CDR2 ANQGSEA. The ends were cut back, 6 bases at V and 5 bases at J, with 10 bases in the middle. The CDR3 has 11 residues. The chain's CDR3 is CSVPLGTEAFF. The CDR3 DNA sequence: TGCAGCGTGCCCCTGGGAACTGAAGCTTTCTTT.

In its sample, this clonotype was seen many times. The chain carries TRBV24-1 and TRBJ2-5; possible D gene TRBD1, 5 bases. Looked up from germline, CDR1 is KGHDR and CDR2 is SFDVKD. The CDR3 sequence is 17 residues long. V dropped 2 bases and J dropped 10 bases, with 25 bases sitting between them. CDR3: CATSDSTVGATGVIQYF. CDR3 sequence (DNA): TGTGCCACCAGTGATTCGACAGTAGGGGCTACTGGTGTGATCCAGTACTTC.

In its sample, this clonotype was seen once. This chain joins TRBV5-1 and TRBJ2-2, with 7 bases matching TRBD2. The J segment lost 1 base and the V segment lost 5 bases, leaving 20 bases of the junction unmatched. In germline, CDR1 is SGHRS, CDR2 YFSETQ. This CDR3 spans 20 amino acids. The CDR3 reads CASSFGELGLSSMNTGELFF. In DNA, the CDR3 is TGCGCCAGCAGTTTCGGGGAGTTGGGACTATCCTCGATGAACACCGGGGAGCTGTTTTTT.

This sequence joins TRBV9 and TRBJ2-5; 16 bases agree with TRBD2. This CDR3 region has 16 residues. Germline CDR1 is SGDLS and CDR2 is YYNGEE. J was trimmed by 2 bases and V by 6 bases; bases with no gene match: 4. CDR3 bases: TGTGCCAGCACGGGACTAGCGGGAGGGAGGCAAGAGACCCAGTACTTC. This codes for CASTGLAGGRQETQYF.

This clonotype was found a few times. The rearrangement uses TRBV10-3 and TRBJ2-7, with D hard to call. The CDR3 consists of 16 residues. Trimming shortened V by 10 bases and J by 0 bases, and 22 bases separated the two germline ends. The germline V gene encodes CDR1 ENHRY and CDR2 SYGVKD. The CDR3 loop is CASRNPLELGSYEQYF. In DNA form, the CDR3 reads TGTGCCAGCAGAAACCCTTTAGAATTGGGCTCCTACGAGCAGTACTTC.

V gene TRBV29-1 combines with J gene TRBJ2-7; D might be TRBD2 (7 bases). CDR1 is SQVTM and CDR2 is ANQGSEA in the germline V gene. The CDR3 runs to 13 residues. The V gene lost 6 bases and the J gene lost 4 bases, with 16 bases spanning the gap. CDR3 protein: CSVTRGAGYEQYF. The CDR3 bases are TGCAGCGTCACCCGGGGGGCCGGTTACGAGCAGTACTTC.

This clonotype was seen only a few times. This chain joins TRBV10-3 and TRBJ1-1; no clear D. Germline V gene lookup returns CDR1 ENHRY and CDR2 SYGVKD. V was clipped by 6 bases and J by 7 bases, with 18 bases between them. The CDR3 runs 14 residues. The CDR3, as DNA: TGTGCCATCAGAAAGGGAACAACCATTGATGAAGCTTTCTTT. It yields the protein CAIRKGTTIDEAFF.

This clonotype was counted only a few times. The genes are TRBV19 and TRBJ1-1; D not certain. V was trimmed by 2 bases and J by 1 base, leaving 11 bases between them. Germline V gene sequence: CDR1 LNHDA, CDR2 SQIVND (reference sequence). CDR3 length: 15 amino acids. As DNA, the CDR3 is TGTGCCAGTAGTATAACCCACTTAGGGAACACTGAAGCTTTCTTT. Encoded protein: CASSITHLGNTEAFF.

Comments on this clonotype: The conserved phenylalanine or tryptophan normally closing the CDR3 is absent here, so this likely arose from a read error. The DNA is left out, because the CDR3 cannot be placed on it with certainty; the CDR3 is given as TCRdb lists it. The rearrangement uses TRBV10-3 and TRBJ1-4; the table's D call of TRBD1 was not tested on the DNA. The germline gives CDR1 ENHRY, CDR2 SYGVKD. Inclusive of both ends, the CDR3 amounts to 11 amino acids. CDR3 amino acids: CAISEKGGAPL.

About this clonotype: Possible read error: a much larger clone is one base away. The genes are TRBV10-3 and TRBJ2-2; a weak D match, TRBD2 (5 bases). CDR1 and CDR2 (germline): ENHRY, SYGVKD. This CDR3 is 14 amino acids long. CDR3 sequence: CAISEGLRAGKLFF. CDR3 DNA: TGTGCCATCAGTGAGGGCCTACGCGCCGGGAAGCTGTTTTTT.

V gene TRBV12-3 or TRBV12-4 combines with J gene TRBJ2-2; D gene uncertain. V was trimmed by 3 bases and J by 0 bases, leaving 8 bases between them. This CDR3 has 15 amino acids. In nucleotides, the CDR3 is TGTGCCAGCAGTTTCGCGGCCGCGAACACCGGGGAGCTGTTTTTT. Amino acid sequence: CASSFAAANTGELFF.

This clonotype was counted at least ten times. The chain is built from TRBV10-3 and TRBJ1-3; D is uncertain. The length of the CDR3 is 13 residues. The V end was cut by 4 bases, the J end by 0 bases, with 4 bases between. Germline loops: CDR1 ENHRY, CDR2 SYGVKD. CDR3 region: CAISAYSGNTIYF. The CDR3 coding sequence is TGTGCCATCAGTGCGTACTCTGGAAACACCATATATTTT.

This clonotype was detected many times. The chain has TRBV11-2 and TRBJ2-7; the D gene could be TRBD1 or TRBD2 (5 bases each). Per the germline V gene, CDR1 is SGHAT and CDR2 is FQNNGV. The CDR3 covers 15 residues. V lost 3 bases to trimming and J lost 2 bases, with 14 bases between them. The CDR3 sequence: CASSLEDTATYEQYF. The DNA of the CDR3 is TGTGCCAGCAGCTTGGAGGACACGGCAACCTACGAGCAGTACTTC.

This clonotype was seen only a few times. The gene calls are TRBV11-2 and TRBJ1-1; possible D gene TRBD1, 6 bases. With 1 base removed from V and 4 bases from J, the gap between germline ends came to 10 bases. This CDR3 spans 14 amino acids. In germline, CDR1 is SGHAT, CDR2 FQNNGV. The CDR3 nucleotides read TGTGCCAGCAGCTTAGGCCGGGGGCCCACTGAAGCTTTCTTT. Translation: CASSLGRGPTEAFF.

At least ten counts were recorded for this clonotype. The chain uses TRBV20-1 and TRBJ2-7; 8 bases align to TRBD1. J was trimmed by 5 bases and V by 5 bases; bases with no gene match: 8. Per germline, CDR1 DFQATT and CDR2 SNEGSKA (reference sequence). The CDR3 is made up of 13 amino acids. CDR3 DNA: TGCAGTGCTCCGGACAGGGTGATTGACGAGCAGTACTTC. Translated: CSAPDRVIDEQYF.

The chain uses TRBV20-1 and TRBJ2-7, with 11 bases that match TRBD2. The CDR3 runs to 14 residues. CDR1 and CDR2 from the germline V gene are DFQATT and SNEGSKA (reference sequence). V was clipped by 4 bases and J by 3 bases; unmatched bases: 5. CDR3 loop: CSANPGLAVYEQYF. Written as DNA, the CDR3 is TGCAGTGCTAATCCGGGACTAGCGGTCTACGAGCAGTACTTC.